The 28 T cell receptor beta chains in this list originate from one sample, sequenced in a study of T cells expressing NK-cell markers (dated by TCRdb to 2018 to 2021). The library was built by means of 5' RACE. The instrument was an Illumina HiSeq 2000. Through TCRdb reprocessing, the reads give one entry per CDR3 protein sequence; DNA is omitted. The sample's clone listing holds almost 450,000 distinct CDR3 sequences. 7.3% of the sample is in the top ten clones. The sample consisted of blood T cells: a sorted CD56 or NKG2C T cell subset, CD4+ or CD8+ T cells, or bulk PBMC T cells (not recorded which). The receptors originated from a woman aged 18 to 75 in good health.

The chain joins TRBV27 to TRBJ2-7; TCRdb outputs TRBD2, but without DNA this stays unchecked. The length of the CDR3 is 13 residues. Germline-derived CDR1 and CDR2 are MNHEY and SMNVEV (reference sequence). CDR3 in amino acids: CASSLTGLAPLSF.

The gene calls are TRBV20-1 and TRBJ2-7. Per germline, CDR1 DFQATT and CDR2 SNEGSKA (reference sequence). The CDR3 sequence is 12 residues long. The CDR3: CSADDGSYEQYF.

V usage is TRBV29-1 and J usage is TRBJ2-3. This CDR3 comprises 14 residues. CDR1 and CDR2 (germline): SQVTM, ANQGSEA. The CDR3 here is CSVEGLNRWDTQYF.

CDR3 protein: CSGLPRGTGELFF. The rearrangement uses TRBV20-1 and TRBJ2-2; TCRdb reports TRBD2, a call that lacks DNA to check it against. The CDR3 extends over 13 amino acids. Germline V gene data show CDR1 as DFQATT and CDR2 as SNEGSKA (reference sequence).

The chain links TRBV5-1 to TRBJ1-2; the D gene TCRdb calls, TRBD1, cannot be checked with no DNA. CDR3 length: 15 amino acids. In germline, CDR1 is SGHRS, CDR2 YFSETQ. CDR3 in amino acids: CASSPTPGQNYGYTF.

The CDR3 sequence: CSARLAAVYNEQFF. The chain carries TRBV20-1 and TRBJ2-1. The CDR3 covers 14 residues. Germline CDR1 is DFQATT and CDR2 is SNEGSKA (reference sequence).

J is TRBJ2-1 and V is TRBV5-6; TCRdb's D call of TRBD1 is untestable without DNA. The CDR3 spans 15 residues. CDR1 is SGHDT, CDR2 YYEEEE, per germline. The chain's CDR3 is CASSLVGQGDLEQFF.

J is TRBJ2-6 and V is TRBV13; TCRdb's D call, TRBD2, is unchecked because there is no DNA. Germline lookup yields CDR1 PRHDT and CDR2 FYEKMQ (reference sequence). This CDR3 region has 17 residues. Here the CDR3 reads CASSLLLDLPGANVLTF.

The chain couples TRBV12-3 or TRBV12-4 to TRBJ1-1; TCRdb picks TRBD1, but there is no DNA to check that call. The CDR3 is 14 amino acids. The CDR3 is CASNPLQGNTEAFF.

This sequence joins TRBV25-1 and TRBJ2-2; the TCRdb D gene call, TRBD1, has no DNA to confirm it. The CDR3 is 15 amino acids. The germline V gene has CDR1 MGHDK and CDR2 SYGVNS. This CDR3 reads CASSAGEGETGELFF.

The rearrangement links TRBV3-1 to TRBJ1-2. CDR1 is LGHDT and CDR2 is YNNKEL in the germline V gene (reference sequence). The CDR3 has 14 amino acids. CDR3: CASSQANVDYGYTF.

This CDR3 is CSAWGQLDYNEQFF. The rearrangement links TRBV20-1 to TRBJ2-1; the TRBD1 assignment by TCRdb is unverifiable without DNA. CDR1 is DFQATT and CDR2 is SNEGSKA in the germline V gene (reference sequence). This CDR3 contains 14 residues.

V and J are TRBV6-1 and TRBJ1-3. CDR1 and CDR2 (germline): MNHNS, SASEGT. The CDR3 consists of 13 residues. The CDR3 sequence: CASSERTGNTIYF.

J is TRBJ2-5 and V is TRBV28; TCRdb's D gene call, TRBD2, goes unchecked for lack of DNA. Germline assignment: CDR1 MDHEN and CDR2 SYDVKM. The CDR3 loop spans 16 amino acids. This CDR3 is CASRKGLAGNQETQYF.

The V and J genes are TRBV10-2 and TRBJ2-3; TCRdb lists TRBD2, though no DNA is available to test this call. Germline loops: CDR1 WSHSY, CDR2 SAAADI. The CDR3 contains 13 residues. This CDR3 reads CASSESGTSGQYF.

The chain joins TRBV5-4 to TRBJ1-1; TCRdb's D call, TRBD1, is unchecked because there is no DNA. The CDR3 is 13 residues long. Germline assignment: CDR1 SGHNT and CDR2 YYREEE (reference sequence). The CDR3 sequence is CAIQTGGITEAFF.

The CDR3 is CASSEPGTGSNEQYF. J is TRBJ2-7 and V is TRBV25-1; without DNA, the TCRdb call of TRBD1 cannot be checked. Germline CDR1 and CDR2: MGHDK and SYGVNS. The CDR3 is 15 amino acids.

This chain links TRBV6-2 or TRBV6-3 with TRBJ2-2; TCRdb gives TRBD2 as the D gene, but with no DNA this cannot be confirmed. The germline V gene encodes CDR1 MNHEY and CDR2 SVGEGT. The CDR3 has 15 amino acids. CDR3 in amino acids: CASSPGTTSTGELFF.

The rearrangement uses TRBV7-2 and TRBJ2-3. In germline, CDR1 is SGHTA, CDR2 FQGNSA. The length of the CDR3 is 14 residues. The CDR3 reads CASTQTVGTDTQYF. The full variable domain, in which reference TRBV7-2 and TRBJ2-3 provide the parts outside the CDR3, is GAGVSQSPSNKVTEKGKDVELRCDPISGHTALYWYRQSLGQGLEFLIYFQGNSAPDKSGLPSDRFSAERTGGSVSTLTIQRTQQEDSAVYLCASTQTVGTDTQYFGPGTRLTVL.

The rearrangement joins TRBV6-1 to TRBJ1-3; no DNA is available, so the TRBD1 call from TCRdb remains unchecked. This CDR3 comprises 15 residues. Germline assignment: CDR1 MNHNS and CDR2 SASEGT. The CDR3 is CASSAQGAIGNTIYF.

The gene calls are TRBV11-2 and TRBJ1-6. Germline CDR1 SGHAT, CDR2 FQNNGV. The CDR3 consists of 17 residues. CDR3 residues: CASSFPSGGSYNSPLHF.

The CDR3 is CASSFLGRSTDTQYF. This chain connects TRBV12-3 or TRBV12-4 to TRBJ2-3. This CDR3 region has 15 residues.

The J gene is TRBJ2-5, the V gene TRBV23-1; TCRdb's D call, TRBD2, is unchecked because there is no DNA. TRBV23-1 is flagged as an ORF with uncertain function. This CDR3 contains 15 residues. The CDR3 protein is CASPKECPIGETQYF.

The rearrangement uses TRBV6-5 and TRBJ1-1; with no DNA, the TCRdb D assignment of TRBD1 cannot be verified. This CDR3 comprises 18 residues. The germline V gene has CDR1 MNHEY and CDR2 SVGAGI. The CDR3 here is CASSSQSHRQGWGGEAFF.

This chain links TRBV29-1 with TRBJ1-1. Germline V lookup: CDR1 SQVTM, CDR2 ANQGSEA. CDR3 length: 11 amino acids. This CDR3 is CSVVGQLGAFF. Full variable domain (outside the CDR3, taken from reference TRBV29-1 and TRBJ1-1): SAVISQKPSRDICQRGTSLTIQCQVDSQVTMMFWYRQQPGQSLTLIATANQGSEATYESGFVIDKFPISRPNLTFSTLTVSNMSPEDSSIYLCSVVGQLGAFFGQGTRLTVV.

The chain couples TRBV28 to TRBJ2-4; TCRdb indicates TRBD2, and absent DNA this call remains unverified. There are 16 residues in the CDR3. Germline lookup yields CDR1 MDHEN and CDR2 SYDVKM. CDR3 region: CASRRREGPAKNIQYF.

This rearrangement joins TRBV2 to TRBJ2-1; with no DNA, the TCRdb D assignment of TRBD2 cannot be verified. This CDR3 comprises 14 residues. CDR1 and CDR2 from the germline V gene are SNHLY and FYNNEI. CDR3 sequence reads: CARRGEADYNEQFF. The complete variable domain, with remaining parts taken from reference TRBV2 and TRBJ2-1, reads EPEVTQTPSHQVTQMGQEVILRCVPISNHLYFYWYRQILGQKVEFLVSFYNNEISEKSEIFDDQFSVERPDGSNFTLKIRSTKLEDSAMYFCARRGEADYNEQFFGPGTRLTVL.

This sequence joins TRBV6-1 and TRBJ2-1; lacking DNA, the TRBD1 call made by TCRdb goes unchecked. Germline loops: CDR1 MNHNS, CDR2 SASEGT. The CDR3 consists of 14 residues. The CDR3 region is CASRQGGRDNEQFF.